The 13 T cell receptor beta chains given below trace back to one sample, sequenced in a study of T cells in Graves' hyperthyroidism and ophthalmopathy. The source material, RNA transcripts, was used to amplify TCR beta CDR3 regions. With the HTBI primer set, the TCR CDR3 went through a first round of RT-PCR. TCRdb passed the multiplex PCR reads through MiXCR, listing each CDR3 protein once. The table lists 400,000 to 550,000 distinct CDR3 sequences, approximately 25% of them singletons. Sequenced sample: blood. These receptor sequences come from a woman in her 30s with Graves' ophthalmopathy.

This clonotype was counted many times. The chain is built from TRBV20-1 and TRBJ2-7; D remains unclear. Germline V gives CDR1 DFQATT, CDR2 SNEGSKA (reference sequence). The CDR3 runs 13 residues. Trimming removed 5 bases from V and 0 bases from J, with 11 bases in between. In DNA, the CDR3 is TGCAGTGCTGTAGGCGCGAGCTCCTACGAGCAGTACTTC. Protein: CSAVGASSYEQYF.

This chain joins TRBV6-1 and TRBJ1-3; D call uncertain. With 6 bases removed from V and 0 bases from J, the gap between germline ends came to 9 bases. This CDR3 region has 14 residues. CDR1 is MNHNS, CDR2 SASEGT, per germline. The CDR3 reads CASRLQSSGNTIYF. The DNA for the CDR3 is TGTGCCAGCAGGCTACAGAGCTCTGGAAACACCATATATTTT.

This clonotype was counted between two and nine times. The chain recombines TRBV3-1 with TRBJ1-1, with D unclear. The CDR3 loop spans 11 amino acids. Germline CDR1 reads LGHDT; CDR2 reads YNNKEL (reference sequence). The V and J ends lost 4 bases and 10 bases respectively, with 10 bases between them. In DNA, the CDR3 is TGTGCCAGCAGCCGCAACGAGGGAGCTTTCTTT. It encodes CASSRNEGAFF.

This clonotype occurred many times. The V and J genes are TRBV6-5 and TRBJ1-1, with D possibly being TRBD1 (5 bases). V was shortened by 10 bases and J by 1 base, with 13 bases between the two germline ends. The CDR3 totals 13 residues. Germline V gene data show CDR1 as MNHEY and CDR2 as SVGAGI. The DNA of the CDR3 is TGTGCCACCACGTTGGACAAGAACACTGAAGCTTTCTTT. Amino acid sequence: CATTLDKNTEAFF.

The chain couples TRBV11-3 to TRBJ1-1; 9 nucleotides match TRBD1. Germline-derived CDR1 and CDR2 are SGHNT and YENEEA. This CDR3 has 15 amino acids. V gave up 4 bases and J gave up 1 base; unmatched junction bases: 4. CDR3 protein: CASSSGTGRNTEAFF. The CDR3 region has the DNA TGTGCCAGCAGCTCAGGGACAGGGAGGAACACTGAAGCTTTCTTT.

The chain is built from TRBV12-3 or TRBV12-4 and TRBJ1-2; D may be TRBD1 (6 bases). The CDR3 totals 14 residues. The V and J ends lost 6 bases and 4 bases respectively, with 15 bases between them. The CDR3 here is CASSLADSSYGYTF. For the CDR3, the DNA is TGTGCCAGCAGCTTGGCGGACAGTTCCTATGGCTACACCTTC.

This clonotype was found many times. CDR3 region: CASSPRQGNTGELFF. The CDR3 DNA is TGTGCCAGCAGTCCGAGACAGGGGAACACCGGGGAGCTGTTTTTT. The rearrangement links TRBV28 to TRBJ2-2; the match to TRBD1 covers 7 bases. J was trimmed by 1 base and V by 5 bases; bases with no gene match: 4. The CDR3 spans 15 residues. Germline-derived CDR1 and CDR2 are MDHEN and SYDVKM.

In this sample, this clonotype turned up a few times. The rearrangement joins TRBV20-1 to TRBJ2-4; TRBD2 matches 8 bases. The CDR3 contains 14 residues. The germline V gene encodes CDR1 DFQATT and CDR2 SNEGSKA (reference sequence). J gave up 2 bases and V 6 bases, and 6 bases lay outside the gene matches. CDR3 nucleotides: TGCAGTGCAGCCGGGGGGGGATCCAAAAACATTCAGTACTTC. Its protein product is CSAAGGGSKNIQYF.

This clonotype was detected a few times. CDR3 region: CASSFQGVVYEQYF. CDR3 coding DNA: TGTGCCAGCAGTTTCCAGGGGGTTGTCTACGAGCAGTACTTC. The rearrangement joins TRBV6-5 to TRBJ2-7; 7 bases align to TRBD1. CDR1 is MNHEY, CDR2 SVGAGI, per germline. Losses at the gene ends were 4 bases for V and 3 bases for J; bases not matched to a gene: 6. The CDR3 consists of 14 residues.

This clonotype was counted a few times. The genes are TRBV15 and TRBJ2-6; unclear D gene. The CDR3 extends over 16 amino acids. V was cut by 3 bases and J by 0 bases, with 9 bases left in between. Germline assignment: CDR1 LNHNV and CDR2 YYDKDF (reference sequence). The CDR3 protein is CATSSPTPSGANVLTF. The CDR3 DNA reads as TGTGCCACCAGCAGCCCCACACCCTCTGGGGCCAACGTCCTGACTTTC.

This clonotype has more than one count but fewer than ten. The chain uses TRBV6-1 and TRBJ1-1; tentatively, D is TRBD1 (6 bases). The CDR3 is 17 amino acids. V dropped 6 bases and J dropped 0 bases, with 20 bases sitting between them. The germline gives CDR1 MNHNS, CDR2 SASEGT. In nucleotides, the CDR3 is TGTGCCAGCAGACTTGCCGGATATCAGGGGATGAACACTGAAGCTTTCTTT. Translated, it gives CASRLAGYQGMNTEAFF.

The sample holds many counts of this clonotype. The V gene is TRBV6-1, the J gene TRBJ1-3; D is unresolved. The CDR3 runs to 14 residues. V lost 8 bases to trimming and J lost 4 bases, with 15 bases between them. Germline loops: CDR1 MNHNS, CDR2 SASEGT. CDR3 DNA: TGTGCCAGCCTGACTTGGACGATCGGAAACACCATATATTTT. The encoded protein is CASLTWTIGNTIYF.

This clonotype has a count of ten or more. The rearrangement uses TRBV6-1 and TRBJ1-1; no reliable D call. V lost 6 bases to trimming and J lost 1 base, with 15 bases between them. The CDR3 consists of 15 residues. CDR1 and CDR2 (germline): MNHNS, SASEGT. The CDR3, as DNA: TGTGCCAGCAGCACTGTCGGGAGGGCGAACACTGAAGCTTTCTTT. Translated, it gives CASSTVGRANTEAFF.